This TCR beta chain originates from a study of post-analysis software for immune sequencing data. Study-wide background: Included among the disease courses, which were recorded for the cohort, were relapsing-remitting, secondary progressive and progressive-relapsing multiple sclerosis. Broader study findings: Significantly lower normalized Chao1 diversity was found in patients with multiple sclerosis relative to controls. When patients were compared with controls, roughly five TRBV segments were more frequent, TRBV5-6, TRBV5-1 and TRBV20-1 among them. F measure grouped same-batch samples tightly together.

Each TCR beta cDNA library carried unique molecular identifiers. TCRdb used MiXCR to reprocess the PCR reads, holding one entry per CDR3 protein. The data hold about 460,000 distinct CDR3 sequences, with nearly 45% observed a single time. CDR3 length: 17 amino acids. Germline V CDR1 and CDR2: SEHNR, FQNEAQ (reference sequence). J lost 2 bases, V lost 5 bases, and 12 bases had no gene match. With respect to this clonotype: Its antigen is still unknown.

V gene TRBV7-9 combines with J gene TRBJ2-7, with 10 bases aligning to TRBD1. This TCR derives from a girl aged 5 to 17 with multiple sclerosis. Sequencing was performed on blood. As DNA, the CDR3 is TGTGCCAGCAGCCCCCATGGGGGGACAGGGGTGACCTACGAGCAGTACTTC. The encoded protein is CASSPHGGTGVTYEQYF.